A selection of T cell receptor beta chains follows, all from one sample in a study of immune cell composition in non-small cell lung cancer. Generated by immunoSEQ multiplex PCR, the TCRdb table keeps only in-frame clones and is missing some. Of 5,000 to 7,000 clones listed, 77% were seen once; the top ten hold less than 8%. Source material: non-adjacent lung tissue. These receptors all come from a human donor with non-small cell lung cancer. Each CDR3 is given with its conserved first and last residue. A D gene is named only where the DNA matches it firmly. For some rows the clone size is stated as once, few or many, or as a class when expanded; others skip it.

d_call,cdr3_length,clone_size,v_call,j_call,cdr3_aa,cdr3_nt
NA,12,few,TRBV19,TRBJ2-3,CASSIVADTQYF,TGTGCCAGTAGTATTGTAGCAGATACGCAGTATTTT
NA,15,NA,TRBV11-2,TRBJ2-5,CASSLVGWTDETQYF,TGTGCCAGCAGCTTAGTAGGGTGGACAGACGAGACCCAGTACTTC
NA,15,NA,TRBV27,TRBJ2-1,CASSSPNRITNEQFF,TGTGCCAGCAGTTCACCTAACAGGATCACCAATGAGCAGTTCTTC
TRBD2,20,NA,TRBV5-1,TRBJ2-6,CASSLRGLAGGHSGANVLTF,TGCGCCAGCAGCCTGAGGGGTCTAGCGGGAGGGCACTCTGGGGCCAACGTCCTGACTTTC
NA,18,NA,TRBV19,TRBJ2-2,CASTPGWLTGANTGELFF,TGTGCCAGTACCCCAGGATGGCTGACAGGAGCGAACACCGGGGAGCTGTTTTTT
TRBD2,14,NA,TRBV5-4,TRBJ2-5,CASSLALARETQYF,TGTGCCAGCAGCTTGGCACTAGCGAGAGAGACCCAGTACTTC
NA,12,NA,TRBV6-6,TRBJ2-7,CASRPGHVEQYF,TGTGCCAGCAGGCCAGGTCACGTCGAGCAGTACTTC
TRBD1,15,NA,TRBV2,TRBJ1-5,CASSEDGQGHQPQHF,TGTGCCAGCAGTGAAGATGGACAGGGCCATCAGCCCCAGCATTTT
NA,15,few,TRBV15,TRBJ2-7,CATSRDRTSSYEQYF,TGTGCCACCAGCAGAGACCGGACAAGCTCCTACGAGCAGTACTTC
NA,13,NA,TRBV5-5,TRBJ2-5,CASSLQGKETQYF,TGTGCCAGCAGCTTGCAGGGCAAAGAGACCCAGTACTTC
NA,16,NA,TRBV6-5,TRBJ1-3,CASSSNRVSSGNTIYF,TGTGCCAGCAGTTCGAACAGGGTCAGCTCTGGAAACACCATATATTTT
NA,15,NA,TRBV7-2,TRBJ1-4,CASSPQAREGEKLFF,TGTGCCAGCAGCCCCCAAGCACGGGAGGGTGAAAAACTGTTTTTT
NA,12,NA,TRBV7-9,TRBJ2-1,CASSDRSNEQFF,TGTGCCAGCAGCGATCGGAGCAATGAGCAGTTCTTC
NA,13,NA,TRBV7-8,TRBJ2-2,CASSPRMTGELFF,TGTGCCAGCAGCCCCAGAATGACCGGGGAGCTGTTTTTT
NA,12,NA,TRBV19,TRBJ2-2,CASSSVSGELFF,TGTGCCAGTAGTTCGGTCTCCGGGGAGCTGTTTTTT
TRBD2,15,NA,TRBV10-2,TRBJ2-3,CASTDGAGRANTQYF,TGCGCCAGCACCGATGGGGCCGGGAGGGCCAATACGCAGTATTTT
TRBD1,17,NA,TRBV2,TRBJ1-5,CASSAGGTGGVGQPQHF,TGTGCCAGCAGTGCGGGTGGGACAGGGGGCGTAGGTCAGCCCCAGCATTTT
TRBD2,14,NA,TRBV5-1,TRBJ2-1,CASSFSGGANEQFF,TGCGCCAGCAGCTTTAGCGGGGGGGCCAATGAGCAGTTCTTC
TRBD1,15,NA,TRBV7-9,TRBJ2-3,CASSPPTGIADTQYF,TGTGCCAGCTCCCCGCCGACAGGGATAGCAGATACGCAGTATTTT
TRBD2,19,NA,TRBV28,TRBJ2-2,CASSMGLAGGKLNTGELFF,TGTGCCAGCAGCATGGGACTAGCGGGAGGAAAGTTGAACACCGGGGAGCTGTTTTTT
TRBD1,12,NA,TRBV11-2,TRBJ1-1,CASKQGGTEAFF,TGTGCCAGCAAACAGGGGGGCACTGAAGCTTTCTTT
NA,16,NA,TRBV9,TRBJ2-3,CASSASWGERTDTQYF,TGTGCCAGCAGCGCGTCTTGGGGGGAACGGACAGATACGCAGTATTTT
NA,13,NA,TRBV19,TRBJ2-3,CASSSGGTDTQYF,TGTGCCAGTAGTTCCGGGGGCACAGATACGCAGTATTTT
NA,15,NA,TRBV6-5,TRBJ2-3,CASSLGGGGGDTQYF,TGTGCCAGCAGTCTAGGGGGGGGCGGAGGAGATACGCAGTATTTT
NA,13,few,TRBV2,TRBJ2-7,CASNSGLTYEQYF,TGTGCCAGCAACTCAGGGCTAACCTACGAGCAGTACTTC
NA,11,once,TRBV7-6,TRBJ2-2,CASSLFGELFF,TGTGCCAGCAGCCTCTTCGGGGAGCTGTTTTTT
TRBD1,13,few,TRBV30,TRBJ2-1,CAWSGASWTGVIF,TGTGCCTGGAGTGGGGCTAGTTGGACAGGGGTCATCTTC
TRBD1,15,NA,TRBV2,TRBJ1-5,CASSLGQGAYEPQHF,TGTGCCAGCAGTTTGGGACAGGGGGCTTATGAGCCCCAGCATTTT
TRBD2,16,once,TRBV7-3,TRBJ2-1,CASSSGLAGAVGEQFF,TGTGCCAGCAGCTCTGGACTAGCGGGAGCGGTCGGGGAGCAGTTCTTC